These 31 T cell receptor beta chains share one sample of origin, sequenced in a study of control samples from healthy donors and cancer patients. The protocol was immunoSEQ multiplex PCR, while the TCRdb copy is restricted to in-frame clones and leaves out a portion. The repertoire holds some 10,000 clones, with roughly 93% as singletons. The source material was PBMCs. The receptors were sampled from a man in his 60s with colorectal cancer.

The chain couples TRBV7-9 to TRBJ1-1; 7 nucleotides match TRBD1. CDR3 length equals 13 residues. V shed 2 bases, J shed 6 bases, and the junction held 3 bases outside the gene matches. Germline V gene lookup returns CDR1 SEHNR and CDR2 FQNEAQ (reference sequence). CDR3 DNA sequence: TGTGCCAGCAGCTTACAGGGGGGGTCTGAAGCTTTCTTT. Amino acids: CASSLQGGSEAFF.

The J gene is TRBJ1-6, the V gene TRBV12-3 or TRBV12-4; TRBD1 might be the D (6 bases). The CDR3 spans 13 residues. The V end was cut by 6 bases, the J end by 13 bases, with 16 bases between. The CDR3 here is CASRAGAPKPLHF. CDR3 nucleotides: TGTGCCAGCAGGGCGGGGGCCCCCAAGCCCCTCCACTTT.

This rearrangement joins TRBV7-9 to TRBJ2-6; D remains unclear. V was clipped by 5 bases and J by 3 bases, with 8 bases between them. Germline V gene sequence: CDR1 SEHNR, CDR2 FQNEAQ (reference sequence). CDR3 length: 14 amino acids. The CDR3 bases are TGTGCCAGCAGCCCAACTTTTGGGGCCAACGTCCTGACTTTC. It yields the protein CASSPTFGANVLTF.

V and J are TRBV7-2 and TRBJ1-1; D is unresolved. Germline assignment: CDR1 SGHTA and CDR2 FQGNSA. This CDR3 spans 15 amino acids. Trimming stripped 3 bases from V and 3 bases from J, with 14 bases between. CDR3 protein: CASSFRPGRDTEAFF. CDR3 nucleotides: TGTGCCAGCAGCTTTAGGCCCGGAAGGGACACTGAAGCTTTCTTT.

This clone was picked up one time. The V call is TRBV7-2, the J call TRBJ1-1; D is possibly TRBD1 (5 bases). Germline V lookup: CDR1 SGHTA, CDR2 FQGNSA. CDR3 size: 14 residues. The V and J ends lost 6 bases and 8 bases respectively, with 19 bases between them. Written as DNA, the CDR3 is TGTGCCAGCAGATCTTGGGGCCGGGATAGGGAAGCTTTCTTT. Translation gives CASRSWGRDREAFF.

This clone has more than one count but fewer than ten. The rearrangement joins TRBV30 to TRBJ2-7; D ambiguous. The CDR3 extends over 14 amino acids. Germline CDR1 is GTSNPN and CDR2 is SVGIG (reference sequence). With 5 bases removed from V and 5 bases from J, the gap between germline ends came to 19 bases. The CDR3 is CAWDKGRPADEQYF. CDR3 DNA: TGTGCCTGGGATAAAGGACGGCCGGCAGACGAGCAGTACTTC.

The chain uses TRBV2 and TRBJ2-5; D is ambiguous. The CDR3 totals 13 residues. V was cut by 8 bases and J by 3 bases, with 13 bases left in between. In germline, CDR1 is SNHLY, CDR2 FYNNEI. CDR3 residues: CASAVGLEETQYF. CDR3 coding DNA: TGTGCCAGCGCGGTCGGCCTTGAAGAGACCCAGTACTTC. Filled out from reference TRBV2 and TRBJ2-5, the complete variable domain reads EPEVTQTPSHQVTQMGQEVILRCVPISNHLYFYWYRQILGQKVEFLVSFYNNEISEKSEIFDDQFSVERPDGSNFTLKIRSTKLEDSAMYFCASAVGLEETQYFGPGTRLLVL.

CDR3 loop: CASSLGGTSTDTQYF. In DNA, the CDR3 is TGTGCCAGCAGCCTCGGGGGGACTAGCACAGATACGCAGTATTTT. The rearrangement joins TRBV5-4 to TRBJ2-3, with 7 nucleotides matching TRBD2. CDR1 and CDR2 (germline): SGHNT, YYREEE (reference sequence). V shed 4 bases, J shed 0 bases, and the junction held 5 bases outside the gene matches. The CDR3 is 15 residues long.

V gene TRBV5-1 combines with J gene TRBJ2-7, with D uncertain. CDR1 and CDR2 (germline): SGHRS, YFSETQ. V lost 2 bases and J lost 3, with 12 bases in between. The CDR3 has 14 amino acids. The chain's CDR3 is CASSFTSSNYEQYF. DNA of the CDR3: TGCGCCAGCAGCTTCACATCCTCAAACTACGAGCAGTACTTC. The full variable domain, completed using reference TRBV5-1 and TRBJ2-7, is KAGVTQTPRYLIKTRGQQVTLSCSPISGHRSVSWYQQTPGQGLQFLFEYFSETQRNKGNFPGRFSGRQFSNSRSEMNVSTLELGDSALYLCASSFTSSNYEQYFGPGTRLTVT.

V is TRBV28 and J is TRBJ1-5, with D hard to call. The CDR3 contains 15 residues. V was pared by 2 bases and J by 5 bases, with 13 bases between. Germline CDR1 and CDR2: MDHEN and SYDVKM. The CDR3 loop reads CASSLGVRGYQPQHF. The CDR3 DNA follows: TGTGCCAGCAGTTTAGGGGTGCGGGGTTATCAGCCCCAGCATTTT.

The chain employs TRBV3-1 (or the pseudogene TRBV3-2) and TRBJ2-2; 10 nucleotides agree with TRBD1. V lost 8 bases to trimming and J lost 5 bases; unmatched junction nucleotides: 14. CDR1 and CDR2 (germline): LGHDT, YNNKEL (reference sequence). The CDR3 is 17 residues long. This CDR3 reads CASETPDRGRCTGELFF. The CDR3 region has the DNA TGTGCCAGCGAAACGCCAGACAGGGGGCGTTGTACCGGGGAGCTGTTTTTT.

The chain uses TRBV14 and TRBJ2-7, with D tentatively TRBD1 or TRBD2 (7 bases each). The germline CDR1 and CDR2 sequences are SGHDN and FVKESK. V was pared by 1 base and J by 0 bases, with 19 bases between. CDR3 length: 18 residues. The CDR3 sequence: CASSQALRGGQSSYEQYF. Here the CDR3 DNA reads TGTGCCAGCAGCCAAGCTCTCAGGGGGGGACAGAGCTCCTACGAGCAGTACTTC.

This chain connects TRBV5-6 to TRBJ1-2, with 9 bases aligning to TRBD1. J gave up 3 bases and V 0 bases, and 0 bases lay outside the gene matches. Germline loops: CDR1 SGHDT, CDR2 YYEEEE. The CDR3 is made up of 14 amino acids. The CDR3 sequence: CASSLGQGDYGYTF. The CDR3 coding sequence is TGTGCCAGCAGCTTGGGACAGGGGGACTATGGCTACACCTTC.

This clone was detected only once. This chain links TRBV2 with TRBJ1-5; no clear D. V lost 8 bases, J lost 8 bases, and 19 bases lay in between. Germline CDR1 SNHLY, CDR2 FYNNEI. The CDR3 runs 14 residues. CDR3 amino acids: CASEDLPGNKPQHF. The CDR3 nucleotides read TGTGCCAGCGAAGACCTACCGGGGAACAAGCCCCAGCATTTT.

The genes are TRBV12-3 or TRBV12-4 and TRBJ1-1, with D possibly TRBD1 on 6 matching bases. The CDR3 is 13 residues long. V was shortened by 6 bases and J by 9 bases, with 17 bases between the two germline ends. The CDR3 DNA is TGTGCCAGCAGCCCGGACAGTAGGCCGAAAGCTTTCTTT. It is translated as CASSPDSRPKAFF.

This rearrangement joins TRBV29-1 to TRBJ1-2; TRBD1 agrees at 9 bases. Germline-derived CDR1 and CDR2 are SQVTM and ANQGSEA. The CDR3 runs 13 residues. V dropped 6 bases and J dropped 9; count of bases not matched to a gene: 11. The CDR3 spells CSVLQGAHTSYTF. For the CDR3, the DNA is TGCAGCGTGCTACAGGGGGCTCACACCAGCTACACCTTC.

V gene TRBV6-5 combines with J gene TRBJ1-6; the D is unclear. Trimming shortened V by 4 bases and J by 9 bases, and 7 bases separated the two germline ends. This CDR3 contains 12 residues. The germline CDR1 and CDR2 sequences are MNHEY and SVGAGI. Here the CDR3 DNA reads TGTGCCAGCAGTTCTAGGAGTTCACCCCTCCACTTT. Its translation: CASSSRSSPLHF.

The chain carries TRBV6-2 or TRBV6-3 and TRBJ1-2; D remains ambiguous. Trimming removed 2 bases from V and 4 bases from J, with 2 bases in between. This CDR3 has 11 amino acids. Germline values: CDR1 MNHEY, CDR2 SVGEGT. CDR3 amino acids: CASSYSYGYTF. CDR3 in DNA: TGTGCCAGCAGTTACAGCTATGGCTACACCTTC.

This rearrangement joins TRBV30 to TRBJ2-7, with D possibly matching TRBD2 (5 bases). The CDR3 loop spans 12 amino acids. Germline CDR1 reads GTSNPN; CDR2 reads SVGIG (reference sequence). V gave up 8 bases and J gave up 6 bases, with 17 bases separating them. The CDR3: CARQGWESEQYF. DNA for the CDR3: TGTGCCCGGCAAGGGTGGGAGTCCGAGCAGTACTTC.

This chain uses TRBV5-1 with TRBJ2-3, with a possible D match to TRBD2 (6 bases). This CDR3 has 16 amino acids. V dropped 0 bases and J dropped 2 bases, with 13 bases sitting between them. Germline lookup yields CDR1 SGHRS and CDR2 YFSETQ. Here the CDR3 reads CASSLEGGVYTDTQYF. The DNA of the CDR3 is TGCGCCAGCAGCTTGGAAGGCGGGGTATACACAGATACGCAGTATTTT.

There are a few counts of this clone. The chain joins TRBV28 to TRBJ1-6, with 8 positions matching TRBD1. The J segment lost 8 bases and the V segment lost 8 bases, leaving 8 bases of the junction unmatched. CDR3 length: 14 residues. Per the germline V gene, CDR1 is MDHEN and CDR2 is SYDVKM. CDR3 sequence reads: CASQRWTGYSPLHF. The CDR3 coding sequence is TGTGCCAGCCAACGATGGACAGGGTATTCACCCCTCCACTTT.

The chain links TRBV5-4 to TRBJ1-2, with 8 bases that match TRBD1. Germline assignment: CDR1 SGHNT and CDR2 YYREEE (reference sequence). CDR3 size: 16 residues. Losses at the gene ends were 4 bases for V and 0 bases for J; bases not matched to a gene: 8. The CDR3 nucleotides are TGTGCCAGCAGCACAACTCAGGGGGCGGCTAACTATGGCTACACCTTC. The encoded protein is CASSTTQGAANYGYTF.

J is TRBJ1-1 and V is TRBV12-3 or TRBV12-4, with unresolved D. V was clipped by 3 bases and J by 1 base, with 6 bases between them. The CDR3 runs 13 residues. CDR3 coding DNA: TGTGCCAGCAGTTTGGGCAGGAACACTGAAGCTTTCTTT. This sequence encodes CASSLGRNTEAFF.

The J gene is TRBJ2-3, the V gene TRBV9, with 10 bases aligning to TRBD2. The CDR3 has 15 amino acids. Trimming at V came to 5 bases and at J to 6 bases, leaving 9 bases not matched to a gene. Germline CDR1 SGDLS, CDR2 YYNGEE. CDR3 amino acids: CASSAAGTSADTQYF. The DNA of the CDR3 is TGTGCCAGCAGTGCAGCCGGGACTAGCGCCGATACGCAGTATTTT.

This chain uses TRBV11-1 with TRBJ2-7; possible D gene TRBD1, 6 bases. Trimming removed 6 bases at V and 3 bases at J, with 9 bases between. CDR3 length: 12 residues. The germline gives CDR1 SGHAT, CDR2 FQDESV (reference sequence). The CDR3, as DNA: TGTGCCAGCAGTCGACAGGACTACGAGCAGTACTTC. Protein: CASSRQDYEQYF.

The chain links TRBV19 to TRBJ1-5; D unresolved. Germline CDR1 and CDR2: LNHDA and SQIVND (reference sequence). This CDR3 is built from 15 residues. Trimming took 4 bases from V and 0 from J, leaving 10 bases between them. The CDR3 DNA is TGTGCCAGTAGTACCCGGATCAATAGCAATCAGCCCCAGCATTTT. It specifies CASSTRINSNQPQHF.

The CDR3 coding sequence is TGTGCCAGCAGCTTAAGGGACCAGGGACATAGCAATCAGCCCCAGCATTTT. Its translation is CASSLRDQGHSNQPQHF. The V and J genes are TRBV7-2 and TRBJ1-5; D is perhaps TRBD1 (6 bases). This CDR3 spans 17 amino acids. V was pared by 2 bases and J by 0 bases, with 14 bases between. In germline, CDR1 is SGHTA, CDR2 FQGNSA.

The chain recombines TRBV6-2 or TRBV6-3 with TRBJ1-2, with D uncertain. The CDR3 covers 14 residues. Germline-derived CDR1 and CDR2 are MNHEY and SVGEGT. V was trimmed by 2 bases and J by 4 bases, leaving 11 bases between them. The CDR3 sequence: CASSYHDWTYGYTF. The DNA for the CDR3 is TGTGCCAGCAGTTACCACGACTGGACCTATGGCTACACCTTC.

This chain connects TRBV6-6 to TRBJ2-7; 10 bases map to TRBD1. V trimming: 5 bases; J trimming: 7 bases; junction bases outside the gene matches: 8. CDR1 is MNHNY and CDR2 is SVGAGI in the germline V gene (reference sequence). CDR3 length: 14 amino acids. The CDR3 DNA follows: TGTGCCAGCAGTCACCGACAGGGGGCGTTGGAGCAGTACTTC. Its translation: CASSHRQGALEQYF.

The chain has TRBV6-6 and TRBJ1-6, with unresolved D. CDR3 length equals 15 residues. Germline V gene data show CDR1 as MNHNY and CDR2 as SVGAGI (reference sequence). Trimming shortened V by 1 base and J by 7 bases, and 11 bases separated the two germline ends. The CDR3 bases are TGTGCCAGCAGTTACTTGGGCCCTGGGAATTCACCCCTCCACTTT. Its translation is CASSYLGPGNSPLHF.

The sample holds a few counts of this clone. J is TRBJ2-1 and V is TRBV19, with D maybe TRBD1 (5 bases). The CDR3 has 13 residues. Per the germline V gene, CDR1 is LNHDA and CDR2 is SQIVND (reference sequence). V was trimmed by 1 base and J by 4 bases, leaving 5 bases between them. CDR3 in DNA: TGTGCCAGTAGTATAGGACAGTACAATGAGCAGTTCTTC. Amino acids: CASSIGQYNEQFF.